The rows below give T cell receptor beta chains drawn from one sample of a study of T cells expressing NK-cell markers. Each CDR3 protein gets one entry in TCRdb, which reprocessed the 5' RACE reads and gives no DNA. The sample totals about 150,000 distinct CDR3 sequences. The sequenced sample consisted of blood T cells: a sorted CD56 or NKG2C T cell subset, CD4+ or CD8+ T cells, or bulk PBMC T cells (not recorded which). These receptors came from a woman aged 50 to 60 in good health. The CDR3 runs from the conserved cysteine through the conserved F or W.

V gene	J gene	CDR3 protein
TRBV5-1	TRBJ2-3	CASSLEASGSGVDTQYF
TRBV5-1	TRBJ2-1	CASGPTSGSYEQFF
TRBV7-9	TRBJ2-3	CASSFPRQSPTDTQYF
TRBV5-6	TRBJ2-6	CASSAVGSGANVLTF
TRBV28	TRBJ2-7	CASSLRPASGSYEQYF
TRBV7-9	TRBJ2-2	CIWRQNTGELFF
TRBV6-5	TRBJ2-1	CASSQSPSANEQFF
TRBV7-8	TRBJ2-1	CASSLLRGHPNNEQFF
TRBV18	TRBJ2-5	CASSPPQNPWQETQYF
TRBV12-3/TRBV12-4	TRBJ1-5	CASSQTGARGSNQPQHF
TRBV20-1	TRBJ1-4	CSARDLRTGARFGELFF
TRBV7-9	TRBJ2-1	CASSSSSGRNEQFF
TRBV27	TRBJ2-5	CASTGLGGETQYF
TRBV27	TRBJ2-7	CASSLMLAGVSEQYF
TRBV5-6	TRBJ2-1	CASSLAGEWHEQFF
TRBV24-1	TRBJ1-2	CATRGGDDYGYTF
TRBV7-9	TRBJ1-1	CASSDLETENTEAFF
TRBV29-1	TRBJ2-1	CSVEVGRSSYNEQFF
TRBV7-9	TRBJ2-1	CASSLESGVDEQFF
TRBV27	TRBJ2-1	CASSLTTSGINEQFF